Listed below are T cell receptor beta chains from one sample, sequenced in a study of vaccination and CD4 T cells after COVID-19. Their specific antigens are unknown. Each CDR3 protein is one row after TCRdb ran MiXCR on the PCR reads. The sample includes some 21,000 distinct CDR3 sequences, about 50% seen only once; the top ten take around 10%. Input material: CD4+ T cells from blood, cultured in vitro. The receptors were gathered from a human donor who had recovered from COVID-19. CDR3s include the opening cysteine and the closing phenylalanine or tryptophan. A D gene is named only where the DNA matches it firmly. Size values are once, few and many counts, or a class for expanded clones, and some rows have none.

abundance	d_gene	v_gene	j_gene	CDR3aa	CDR3nt
-	-	TRBV4-3	TRBJ2-6	CASSQDIQSPGANVLTF	TGCGCCAGCAGCCAAGATATCCAGTCCCCTGGGGCCAACGTCCTGACTTTC
few	-	TRBV6-1	TRBJ1-6	CASREGRSLLISPLHF	TGTGCCAGCCGGGAGGGAAGAAGTTTGCTGATTTCACCCCTCCACTTT
few	-	TRBV12-3/TRBV12-4	TRBJ2-2	CASSRELPRPGELFF	TGTGCCAGCAGCCGAGAGCTTCCCAGGCCTGGGGAGCTGTTTTTT
-	-	TRBV12-3/TRBV12-4	TRBJ2-2	CASGREVDTGELFF	TGTGCCAGCGGCAGGGAGGTGGACACCGGGGAGCTGTTTTTT
few	-	TRBV19	TRBJ2-5	CASSKGVSQETQYF	TGTGCCAGTAGTAAAGGGGTCTCCCAAGAGACCCAGTACTTC
few	-	TRBV6-5	TRBJ2-1	CASSYRLGRYNEQFF	TGTGCCAGCAGTTATAGATTGGGACGCTACAATGAGCAGTTCTTC
-	-	TRBV19	TRBJ2-7	CASSMPDRSYEQYF	TGTGCCAGTAGTATGCCGGATCGCTCCTACGAGCAGTACTTC
-	-	TRBV20-1	TRBJ2-7	CSARRPSSYEQYF	TGCAGTGCTAGGAGGCCGAGCTCCTACGAGCAGTACTTC
medium-sized	-	TRBV6-1	TRBJ1-1	CASSGWNTEAFF	TGTGCCAGCAGCGGGTGGAACACTGAAGCTTTCTTT
-	-	TRBV12-5	TRBJ2-3	CASGLVHNAWGTDTQYF	TGTGCTAGTGGTTTGGTACATAACGCCTGGGGCACAGATACGCAGTATTTT
-	-	TRBV19	TRBJ2-7	CASSENRVPSYEQYF	TGTGCCAGTTCAGAGAATAGGGTCCCTAGCTACGAGCAGTACTTC
-	-	TRBV6-1	TRBJ1-5	CASSPSFGLGLNQPQHF	TGTGCCAGCAGCCCCTCATTTGGATTGGGTTTAAATCAGCCCCAGCATTTT
-	-	TRBV2	TRBJ2-2	CASRENTGELFF	TGTGCCAGCAGGGAGAACACCGGGGAGCTGTTTTTT